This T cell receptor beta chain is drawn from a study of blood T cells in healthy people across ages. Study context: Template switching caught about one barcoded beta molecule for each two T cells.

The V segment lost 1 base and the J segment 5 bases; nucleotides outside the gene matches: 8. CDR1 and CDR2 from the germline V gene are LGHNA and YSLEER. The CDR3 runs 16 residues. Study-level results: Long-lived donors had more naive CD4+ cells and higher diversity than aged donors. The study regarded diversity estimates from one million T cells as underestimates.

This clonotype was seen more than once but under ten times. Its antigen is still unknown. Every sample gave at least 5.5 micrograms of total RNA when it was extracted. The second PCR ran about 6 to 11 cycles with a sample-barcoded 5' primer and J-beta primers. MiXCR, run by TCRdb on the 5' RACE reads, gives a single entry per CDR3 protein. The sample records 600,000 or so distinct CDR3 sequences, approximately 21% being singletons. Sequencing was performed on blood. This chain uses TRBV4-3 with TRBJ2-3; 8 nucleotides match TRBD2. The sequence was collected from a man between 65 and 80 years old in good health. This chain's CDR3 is CASSQVDGAGGDTQYF. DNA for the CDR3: TGCGCCAGCAGCCAAGTCGATGGGGCGGGAGGAGATACGCAGTATTTT.